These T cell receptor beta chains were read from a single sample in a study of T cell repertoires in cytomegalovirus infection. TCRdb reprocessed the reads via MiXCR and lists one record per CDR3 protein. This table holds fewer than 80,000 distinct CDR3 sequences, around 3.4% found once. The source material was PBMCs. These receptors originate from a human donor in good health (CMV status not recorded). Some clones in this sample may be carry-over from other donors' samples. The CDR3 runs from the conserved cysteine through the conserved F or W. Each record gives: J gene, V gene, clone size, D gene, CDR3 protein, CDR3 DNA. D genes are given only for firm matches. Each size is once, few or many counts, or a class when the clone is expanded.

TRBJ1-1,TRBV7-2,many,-,CASRLPLGHAFF,TGTGCCAGCAGGCTCCCGCTAGGTCACGCTTTCTTT
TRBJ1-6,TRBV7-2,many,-,CASSQVGVESPLHF,TGTGCCAGCAGCCAAGTGGGGGTCGAGTCACCCCTCCACTTT
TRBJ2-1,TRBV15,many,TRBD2,CATSLWAGVNEQFF,TGTGCCACCAGCCTCTGGGCGGGGGTCAATGAGCAGTTCTTC
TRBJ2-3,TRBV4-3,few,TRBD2,CASSHLPGLEFTDTQYF,TGCGCCAGCAGCCACCTACCGGGACTAGAGTTCACAGATACGCAGTATTTT
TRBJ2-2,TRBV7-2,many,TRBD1,CASSWLTGGNTGELFF,TGTGCCAGCAGCTGGCTAACAGGGGGCAACACCGGGGAGCTGTTTTTT
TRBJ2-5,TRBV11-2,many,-,CASSFWAGIQETQYF,TGTGCCAGCAGCTTTTGGGCAGGGATCCAAGAGACCCAGTACTTC
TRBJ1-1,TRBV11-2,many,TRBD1,CASSSLGRGITYEAFF,TGTGCCAGCTCGTCCCTCGGCAGGGGGATCACTTATGAAGCTTTCTTT
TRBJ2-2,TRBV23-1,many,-,CAGMSIGANTGELFF,TGCGCCGGGATGTCTATCGGGGCGAACACCGGGGAGCTGTTTTTT
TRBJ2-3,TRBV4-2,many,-,CASSQGGGEADTQYF,TGTGCCAGCAGCCAAGGAGGGGGGGAGGCAGATACGCAGTATTTT
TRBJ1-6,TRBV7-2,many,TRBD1,CASSRPGTGASPLHF,TGTGCCAGCAGCCGCCCCGGGACAGGGGCTTCACCCCTCCACTTT
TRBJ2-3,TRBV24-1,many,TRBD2,CATSKSGGAVSDTQYF,TGTGCCACCAGCAAGAGCGGGGGGGCCGTTTCGGATACGCAGTATTTT
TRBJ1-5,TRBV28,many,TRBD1,CASRYYRGGDNQPQHF,TGTGCCAGCAGATATTACAGGGGCGGGGACAATCAGCCCCAGCATTTT
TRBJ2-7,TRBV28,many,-,CASSPPGGANYEQYF,TGTGCCAGCAGCCCCCCCGGGGGCGCGAACTACGAGCAGTACTTC
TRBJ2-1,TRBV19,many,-,CASSFNSYNEQFF,TGTGCCAGTAGTTTTAACTCCTACAATGAGCAGTTCTTC
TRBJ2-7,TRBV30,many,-,CAGRSNYEQYF,TGTGCCGGGAGAAGCAACTACGAGCAGTACTTC
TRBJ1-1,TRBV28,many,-,CASSSPQWGMNTEAFF,TGTGCCAGCAGTTCCCCCCAGTGGGGGATGAACACTGAAGCTTTCTTT
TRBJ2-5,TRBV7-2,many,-,CASSSQYQETQYF,TGTGCCAGCAGCTCACAATACCAAGAGACCCAGTACTTC
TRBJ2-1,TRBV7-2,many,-,CASNNFNEQFF,TGTGCCAGCAACAACTTCAATGAGCAGTTCTTC
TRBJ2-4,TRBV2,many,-,CASSVEGLAKNIQYF,TGTGCCAGCAGTGTGGAGGGACTAGCCAAAAACATTCAGTACTTC
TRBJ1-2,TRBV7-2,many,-,CASSPGPYRTANYGYTF,TGTGCCAGCAGCCCTGGGCCCTACAGGACCGCTAACTATGGCTACACCTTC
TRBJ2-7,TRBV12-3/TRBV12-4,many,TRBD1,CASSLPETGQGDYEQYF,TGTGCCAGCAGTTTACCGGAGACAGGGCAAGGGGACTACGAGCAGTACTTC
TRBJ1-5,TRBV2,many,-,CASSAESNQPQHF,TGTGCCAGCAGTGCAGAGAGCAATCAGCCCCAGCATTTT
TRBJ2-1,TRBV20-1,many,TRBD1,CSARTGGRDNEQFF,TGCAGTGCTAGGACAGGGGGACGGGACAATGAGCAGTTCTTC
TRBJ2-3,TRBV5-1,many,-,CASSSQDPSDTQYF,TGCGCCAGCAGCTCCCAGGATCCCTCCGATACGCAGTATTTT
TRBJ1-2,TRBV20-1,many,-,CSARWQYYGYTF,TGCAGTGCTAGATGGCAGTACTATGGCTACACCTTC
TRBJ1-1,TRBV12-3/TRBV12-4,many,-,CASSLGGPEAFF,TGTGCCAGCAGTTTAGGGGGCCCTGAAGCTTTCTTT